These 22 T cell receptor beta chains were all obtained from the same sample, sequenced in a study of CD8 T cells in ankylosing spondylitis. TCRdb re-analysed the 5' RACE reads in MiXCR, keeping a single row per CDR3 protein. This sample has roughly 36,000 distinct CDR3 sequences, with more than 13% found just once. Source material: blood. Receptor source: a male donor with ankylosing spondylitis or in good health (not recorded which).

V usage is TRBV9 and J usage is TRBJ2-2; 11 bases are a match to TRBD1. The length of the CDR3 is 16 residues. Per the germline V gene, CDR1 is SGDLS and CDR2 is YYNGEE. With 4 bases clipped from V and 4 bases from J, the junction kept 6 bases outside the gene matches. In nucleotides, the CDR3 is TGTGCCAGCAGCCCGGACAGGGGGCGAGGCACCGGGGAGCTGTTTTTT. This translates into CASSPDRGRGTGELFF.

The chain is built from TRBV29-1 and TRBJ2-3, with TRBD2 as a possible D gene (5 bases). The length of the CDR3 is 14 residues. Trimming shortened V by 2 bases and J by 1 base, and 10 bases separated the two germline ends. In germline, CDR1 is SQVTM, CDR2 ANQGSEA. This chain's CDR3 is CSVEWLAGTDTQYF. The CDR3 bases are TGCAGCGTTGAATGGCTAGCCGGCACAGATACGCAGTATTTT.

This clonotype appeared a few times. The chain employs TRBV29-1 and TRBJ1-3, with D uncertain. The CDR3 has 11 amino acids. Germline V gene sequence: CDR1 SQVTM, CDR2 ANQGSEA. Between the trimmed V and J ends, which lost 4 bases and 4 bases, there was a span of 5 bases. Here the CDR3 DNA reads TGCAGCGTTGCGACAGGAAACACCATATATTTT. Translating it yields CSVATGNTIYF.

The chain recombines TRBV6-6 with TRBJ2-2, with D tentatively TRBD2 (5 bases). V shed 0 bases and J shed 7 bases, with 12 bases lying between them. The CDR3 is made up of 15 amino acids. The germline V gene encodes CDR1 MNHNY and CDR2 SVGAGI (reference sequence). The CDR3 sequence: CASSYSATRGGELFF. DNA for the CDR3: TGTGCCAGCAGTTACTCGGCCACCCGGGGCGGGGAGCTGTTTTTT.

V and J are TRBV12-3 or TRBV12-4 and TRBJ1-4, with D perhaps matching TRBD1 (6 bases). V was trimmed by 3 bases and J by 10 bases, leaving 18 bases between them. The CDR3 runs 15 residues. In DNA, the CDR3 is TGTGCCAGCAGTTTGACCGGGCCGGGGGCGGGAAAACTGTTTTTT. It yields the protein CASSLTGPGAGKLFF.

There are a few counts of this clonotype. The genes are TRBV12-3 or TRBV12-4 and TRBJ2-4, with 8 bases lining up with TRBD1. This CDR3 is 12 amino acids long. V shed 1 base, J shed 14 bases, and the junction held 4 bases outside the gene matches. CDR3 sequence (DNA): TGTGCCAGCAGTTTAGGGACAGGGAGAGAGTACTTC. Translation gives CASSLGTGREYF.

The table lists this clonotype with a few counts. The chain couples TRBV7-6 to TRBJ2-2; 8 bases are shared with TRBD1. This CDR3 spans 16 amino acids. Germline lookup yields CDR1 SGHVS and CDR2 FNYEAQ. Germline trimming cut 5 bases from V and 0 bases from J; bases unmatched to any gene: 5. This chain's CDR3 is CASSKTGAANTGELFF. For the CDR3, the DNA is TGTGCCAGCAGCAAGACAGGGGCAGCGAACACCGGGGAGCTGTTTTTT.

V gene TRBV12-3 or TRBV12-4 combines with J gene TRBJ2-1; 10 bases align to TRBD2. With 3 bases clipped from V and 7 bases from J, the junction kept 6 bases outside the gene matches. The length of the CDR3 is 15 residues. The CDR3 DNA reads as TGTGCCAGCAGTTTTGCTAGCGGGGGAGAAAATGAGCAGTTCTTC. It yields the protein CASSFASGGENEQFF.

CDR3 nucleotides: TGTGCCAGCAGCTCACAGGGGCGCACAGATACGCAGTATTTT. Protein sequence: CASSSQGRTDTQYF. The rearrangement uses TRBV7-6 and TRBJ2-3; 7 bases line up with TRBD1. CDR1 SGHVS and CDR2 FNYEAQ come from the germline V gene. The CDR3 has 14 residues. J gave up 1 base and V 4 bases, and 2 bases lay outside the gene matches.

The chain links TRBV12-3 or TRBV12-4 to TRBJ2-4; TRBD1 matches 10 bases. This CDR3 spans 15 amino acids. With 3 bases clipped from V and 6 bases from J, the junction kept 5 bases outside the gene matches. CDR3 in amino acids: CASSFGTGVGNIQYF. CDR3 nucleotide sequence: TGTGCCAGCAGTTTCGGGACAGGGGTTGGAAACATTCAGTACTTC.

This clonotype showed up just a few times. The chain recombines TRBV9 with TRBJ2-2; 11 positions agree with TRBD2. In germline, CDR1 is SGDLS, CDR2 YYNGEE. The length of the CDR3 is 17 residues. The ends lost 4 bases at V and 1 base at J; junction bases unmatched: 6. CDR3 nucleotides: TGTGCCAGCAGCAACCCTAGCGGGAGGATGAACACCGGGGAGCTGTTTTTT. Translation: CASSNPSGRMNTGELFF.

J is TRBJ2-2 and V is TRBV5-1, with 7 nucleotides matching TRBD2. The CDR3 has 15 residues. Trimming removed 0 bases from V and 5 bases from J; junction bases left unmatched: 4. The V gene's germline CDR1 is SGHRS and CDR2 YFSETQ. The CDR3 bases are TGCGCCAGCAGCTTGGCAGCGGGAATAACCGGGGAGCTGTTTTTT. Translated, it gives CASSLAAGITGELFF.

The chain combines TRBV20-1 with TRBJ2-1; the D call may be TRBD1 or TRBD2 (5 bases each). The CDR3 covers 15 residues. CDR1 is DFQATT and CDR2 is SNEGSKA in the germline V gene (reference sequence). V lost 1 base, J lost 8 bases, and 18 bases lay in between. The CDR3 spells CSARAGPSLLYEQFF. The CDR3 DNA follows: TGCAGTGCTAGAGCGGGACCCTCTTTGCTCTATGAGCAGTTCTTC.

This clonotype has just a few counts. The chain employs TRBV20-1 and TRBJ2-7; 9 bases match TRBD1. The CDR3 length is 12 residues. Germline V gene sequence: CDR1 DFQATT, CDR2 SNEGSKA (reference sequence). The J segment lost 4 bases and the V segment lost 5 bases, leaving 3 bases of the junction unmatched. CDR3 in amino acids: CSAVDRGYEQYV. DNA for the CDR3: TGCAGTGCTGTCGACAGGGGGTACGAGCAGTACGTC.

This clonotype was counted between two and nine times. CDR3 in DNA: TGTGCCAGCAGCCAAGGCCAGCGGGAGTTCGAGCAGTACTTC. It encodes CASSQGQREFEQYF. This chain joins TRBV3-1 and TRBJ2-7; 8 bases fit TRBD2. Germline V CDR1 and CDR2: LGHDT, YNNKEL (reference sequence). This CDR3 region has 14 residues. Trimming cost V 1 base and J 6 bases; bases outside gene matches: 5.

This clonotype was seen more than once but under ten times. V gene TRBV7-8 combines with J gene TRBJ2-2, with 7 bases fitting TRBD2. This CDR3 contains 15 residues. V trimming: 0 bases; J trimming: 6 bases; junction bases outside the gene matches: 4. The germline gives CDR1 SGHVS, CDR2 FQNEAQ. The CDR3 DNA reads TGTGCCAGCAGCTTAGCCGAGACTAGCTCCGGGGAGCTGTTTTTT. This codes for CASSLAETSSGELFF.

The rearrangement links TRBV25-1 to TRBJ2-5, with 8 bases fitting TRBD1. This CDR3 has 15 residues. With 4 bases clipped from V and 5 bases from J, the junction kept 9 bases outside the gene matches. Germline V lookup: CDR1 MGHDK, CDR2 SYGVNS. CDR3 sequence (DNA): TGTGCCAGCAGTGTTCGGGACAGGACGATGGAGACCCAGTACTTC. Its protein product is CASSVRDRTMETQYF.

The chain combines TRBV6-2 or TRBV6-3 with TRBJ1-1, with unresolved D. Germline V CDR1 and CDR2: MNHEY, SVGEGT. V was cut by 5 bases and J by 0 bases, with 19 bases left in between. The CDR3 extends over 17 amino acids. For the CDR3, the DNA is TGTGCCAGCAGTGCCCTGGACTATGCAATCATGAACACTGAAGCTTTCTTT. Translated, it gives CASSALDYAIMNTEAFF.

This clonotype was seen only a few times. V gene TRBV29-1 combines with J gene TRBJ2-1; no firm D call. With 4 bases removed from V and 8 bases from J, the gap between germline ends came to 9 bases. The V gene's germline CDR1 is SQVTM and CDR2 ANQGSEA. This CDR3 contains 11 residues. The CDR3 bases are TGCAGCGTTGTGGTAGATGATGAGCAGTTCTTC. It specifies CSVVVDDEQFF.

The chain carries TRBV20-1 and TRBJ2-2; D might be TRBD1 (5 bases). Per germline, CDR1 DFQATT and CDR2 SNEGSKA (reference sequence). The CDR3 consists of 14 residues. V lost 4 bases and J 2 bases, leaving 11 bases between the germline ends. Written as DNA, the CDR3 is TGCAGTGCTACCGAAGGGGTAAACACCGGGGAGCTGTTTTTT. Protein sequence: CSATEGVNTGELFF.

V usage is TRBV6-2 or TRBV6-3 and J usage is TRBJ1-5, with D unclear. The CDR3 extends over 13 amino acids. V lost 6 bases and J 8 bases, leaving 14 bases between the germline ends. Per germline, CDR1 MNHEY and CDR2 SVGEGT. This CDR3 reads CASSRSPDKPQHF. In nucleotides, the CDR3 is TGTGCCAGCAGCCGCAGCCCTGACAAGCCCCAGCATTTT.

The chain is built from TRBV7-2 and TRBJ2-3; perhaps TRBD2 as D (5 bases). Germline V gives CDR1 SGHTA, CDR2 FQGNSA. The CDR3 length is 14 residues. The V gene lost 3 bases and the J gene lost 4 bases, with 11 bases spanning the gap. CDR3 sequence (DNA): TGTGCCAGCAGCTTGCCGCCTAGCCCAGATACGCAGTATTTT. Translation: CASSLPPSPDTQYF. The complete variable domain, with remaining parts taken from reference TRBV7-2 and TRBJ2-3, reads GAGVSQSPSNKVTEKGKDVELRCDPISGHTALYWYRQSLGQGLEFLIYFQGNSAPDKSGLPSDRFSAERTGGSVSTLTIQRTQQEDSAVYLCASSLPPSPDTQYFGPGTRLTVL.